This T cell receptor beta chain was retrieved from a study of blood T cell repertoires in COVID-19. As for the study in general: Both acute and convalescent COVID-19 samples were obtained from the United States, Italy and Spain. PBMCs, B-cell-depleted T cells, or T cells were the source of the cDNA or gDNA that made up the material.

Everyone who took part was roughly 18 to 90 years old, and they came from about 25 US areas. Assignments of participants to cohorts depended upon their own reported clinical history. The assay was immunoSEQ multiplex PCR, and TCRdb's table has in-frame clones only and misses some. The sample includes about 240,000 clones, roughly 89% seen only once; the top ten take 2.5% to 3%. V was shortened by 0 bases and J by 6 bases, with 10 bases between the two germline ends. Germline CDR1 reads SGHRS; CDR2 reads YFSETQ. The CDR3 length is 14 residues. What was sequenced was PBMCs or T cells enriched from blood (not recorded which). The rearrangement links TRBV5-1 to TRBJ1-5; no definite D call. The receptor was isolated from a woman under 40 with acute COVID-19. CDR3 nucleotide sequence: TGCGCCAGCAGCTTGGGGTCGACGGGTCAGCCCCAGCATTTT. Protein product: CASSLGSTGQPQHF. Complete variable domain (other parts from reference TRBV5-1 and TRBJ1-5): KAGVTQTPRYLIKTRGQQVTLSCSPISGHRSVSWYQQTPGQGLQFLFEYFSETQRNKGNFPGRFSGRQFSNSRSEMNVSTLELGDSALYLCASSLGSTGQPQHFGDGTRLSIL.